The present T cell receptor (beta chain) was sequenced within a study of blood T cell repertoires in COVID-19. Study information: The samples span acute and convalescent COVID-19 from the United States, Italy and Spain. PBMCs, B-cell-depleted T cells, or T cells were the source of the cDNA or gDNA that made up the material.

Original data processing: The authors estimated nucleated cell counts from reference gene primer amplification. The data were produced by immunoSEQ multiplex PCR, yet TCRdb's version contains in-frame clones alone and is incomplete. V, J and clone size are taken as reported in that table, and D and trimming were inferred from the DNA itself. This sample carries more than 200,000 clones, roughly 88% of them seen once, and the ten largest clones take 0.7%. This clone has more than one count but fewer than ten. CDR1 is GTSNPN, CDR2 SVGIG, per germline (reference sequence). This CDR3 has 11 residues. Between the trimmed V and J ends, which lost 4 bases and 4 bases, there was a span of 8 bases.

This receptor was obtained from a human donor in a cohort sampled during active COVID-19. The chain has TRBV30 and TRBJ2-7; D unclear. The source material was peripheral blood. The CDR3 sequence: CAWTGKYEQYF. In DNA form, the CDR3 reads TGTGCCTGGACAGGCAAGTACGAGCAGTACTTC.